This TCR beta chain was identified in a study of regulatory T cells in long-lasting Graves disease. The CDR3 sequence is 13 residues long. The germline V and J ends were trimmed by 2 bases and 5 bases, with 7 bases remaining between them. CDR1 is MDHEN, CDR2 SYDVKM, per germline. This clonotype was observed many times. Arm-PCR of CDR3 regions and iRepertoire HTBI primers were the basis on which TCR beta libraries were built. TCRdb fed the multiplex PCR reads into MiXCR, producing one record per CDR3 protein. The repertoire has 400,000 to 500,000 distinct CDR3 sequences, approximately 16% of them found once; the top ten carry about 8%. Time point defined: newly diagnosed GD, antithyroid drugs for less than 3 months. Extracted PBMC RNA gave rise to the TCR library. In this cohort, patients came from an endocrinology department located in Xi'an, China. EDTA tubes held roughly 8.1 milliliters of peripheral blood from each patient.

This same sample was also taken into another study, of T cells in Graves' hyperthyroidism and ophthalmopathy. As that study records: Carried out on the TCR CDR3, a first-round RT-PCR used the HTBI primer set. Most clonotypes expanded in thyroid above 0.001 were likewise present in blood.

Sequences were derived from peripheral blood mononuclear cells (PBMCs), sampled at new diagnosis, from a patient treated with antithyroid drugs. The TCR originated in a woman in her thirties or forties with Graves disease. The rearrangement links TRBV28 to TRBJ2-1; D not certain. This CDR3 is CASSLVSDNEQFF. CDR3 bases: TGTGCCAGCAGTTTAGTTTCGGACAATGAGCAGTTCTTC.